The next 14 T cell receptor beta chains were all read from a single sample in a study of blood T cells in healthy people across ages. With a J-beta primer mix and a sample-barcoded 5' primer, a second PCR ran 7 to 11 cycles. A single record per CDR3 protein comes from TCRdb applying MiXCR to the 5' RACE reads. The sample records roughly 1,500,000 distinct CDR3 sequences, 40% to 50% being singletons. The sample taken for sequencing was blood. These receptors came from a woman aged 18-29 years in good health.

This clonotype was counted only a few times. This chain joins TRBV6-4 and TRBJ1-2; D perhaps matches TRBD1 (6 bases). This CDR3 has 12 amino acids. Germline CDR1 MRHNA, CDR2 SNTAGT. V lost 6 bases and J 8 bases, leaving 13 bases between the germline ends. The CDR3 DNA follows: TGTGCCAGCAGCACAGGGCTCGGAGGCTACACCTTC. Protein: CASSTGLGGYTF.

This clonotype has a count of ten or more. The chain joins TRBV10-3 to TRBJ2-7; a possible D gene is TRBD1 (5 bases). Between the trimmed V and J ends, which lost 4 bases and 2 bases, there was a span of 12 bases. The length of the CDR3 is 14 residues. Germline CDR1 reads ENHRY; CDR2 reads SYGVKD. This CDR3 is CAISGYQGTYEQYF. The CDR3 bases are TGTGCCATCAGTGGGTACCAGGGTACCTACGAGCAGTACTTC.

This clonotype was found a few times. The chain couples TRBV4-1 to TRBJ1-1; D call uncertain. The ends were cut back, 0 bases at V and 3 bases at J, with 14 bases in the middle. Germline loops: CDR1 MGHRA, CDR2 YSYEKL. There are 16 residues in the CDR3. Here the CDR3 DNA reads TGCGCCAGCAGCCAAGAAAGGAGGGCGTGGGACACTGAAGCTTTCTTT. It yields the protein CASSQERRAWDTEAFF.

This clonotype was seen a handful of times. This rearrangement joins TRBV7-9 to TRBJ2-1; D is uncertain. Between the trimmed V and J ends, which lost 7 bases and 8 bases, there was a span of 18 bases. The CDR3 loop spans 14 amino acids. Germline V gene sequence: CDR1 SEHNR, CDR2 FQNEAQ (reference sequence). Here the CDR3 reads CASTPLPVSDEQFF. In DNA, the CDR3 is TGTGCCAGCACCCCGCTCCCTGTAAGCGATGAGCAGTTCTTC.

V and J are TRBV21-1 and TRBJ1-1. TRBV21-1 is marked as a pseudogene. This CDR3 is built from 16 residues. The CDR3 protein is CASSPHLLYVNTEAFF. The CDR3 DNA follows: TGTGCCAGCAGCCCTCACCTGCTCTACGTGAACACTGAAGCTTTCTTT.

J is TRBJ1-1 and V is TRBV30, with a weak D call TRBD1 (6 bases). The CDR3 is 11 amino acids. Per germline, CDR1 GTSNPN and CDR2 SVGIG (reference sequence). V was shortened by 7 bases and J by 6 bases, with 12 bases between the two germline ends. Here the CDR3 reads CAFLWGPEAFF. In nucleotides, the CDR3 is TGTGCCTTCCTTTGGGGGCCTGAAGCTTTCTTT.

The sample holds a few counts of this clonotype. The chain is built from TRBV6-1 and TRBJ2-4; tentatively, D is TRBD1 (6 bases). This CDR3 comprises 16 residues. Trimming pared 6 bases from V and 0 bases from J, leaving 15 bases between. Germline V lookup: CDR1 MNHNS, CDR2 SASEGT. Written as DNA, the CDR3 is TGTGCCAGCAGCCCAACAGGGAACCTAGCCAAAAACATTCAGTACTTC. As protein: CASSPTGNLAKNIQYF.

The gene calls are TRBV28 and TRBJ2-7, with no clear D. The CDR3 is 14 amino acids. The V and J ends lost 1 base and 0 bases respectively, with 7 bases between them. Germline loops: CDR1 MDHEN, CDR2 SYDVKM. CDR3 nucleotides: TGTGCCAGCAGTTTATTAGTGGGCTCCTACGAGCAGTACTTC. Amino acid sequence: CASSLLVGSYEQYF.

The chain joins TRBV28 to TRBJ2-7, with D possibly being TRBD1 or TRBD2 (5 bases each). V gave up 2 bases and J gave up 5 bases, with 10 bases separating them. The CDR3 runs 13 residues. Germline CDR1 and CDR2: MDHEN and SYDVKM. Here the CDR3 reads CASSLGGKHEQYF. CDR3 in DNA: TGTGCCAGCAGTTTAGGGGGTAAGCACGAGCAGTACTTC.

This clonotype turned up a few times. The genes are TRBV3-1 and TRBJ2-3; no firm D call. Germline V CDR1 and CDR2: LGHDT, YNNKEL (reference sequence). The V end lost 0 bases, the J end lost 6 bases, and 10 bases lay between the germline ends. This CDR3 has 14 residues. The CDR3 nucleotides are TGTGCCAGCAGCCAAGATCGGACCCTGGATACGCAGTATTTT. This translates into CASSQDRTLDTQYF.

This clonotype has more than one count but fewer than ten. V and J are TRBV20-1 and TRBJ2-7, with D perhaps given as TRBD1 or TRBD2 (5 bases each). The V end was cut by 4 bases, the J end by 0 bases, with 13 bases between. The CDR3 has 14 residues. Per the germline V gene, CDR1 is DFQATT and CDR2 is SNEGSKA (reference sequence). The CDR3: CSAKGEGSSYEQYF. DNA of the CDR3: TGCAGTGCTAAAGGAGAGGGGAGCTCCTACGAGCAGTACTTC.

This clonotype has only a few counts. J is TRBJ1-1 and V is TRBV15; no clear D gene. Germline V gene lookup returns CDR1 LNHNV and CDR2 YYDKDF (reference sequence). CDR3 size: 15 residues. The V and J ends lost 0 bases and 2 bases respectively, with 10 bases between them. Here the CDR3 reads CATSREWGGNTEAFF. CDR3 nucleotides: TGTGCCACCAGCAGAGAGTGGGGTGGTAACACTGAAGCTTTCTTT.

The rearrangement uses TRBV28 and TRBJ1-2, with D tentatively TRBD1 (5 bases). The V gene lost 3 bases and the J gene lost 3 bases, with 23 bases spanning the gap. CDR1 and CDR2 (germline): MDHEN, SYDVKM. The CDR3 is made up of 18 amino acids. The CDR3 spells CASSLGVGEQAVYYGYTF. The CDR3 DNA reads as TGTGCCAGCAGTTTGGGTGTGGGGGAACAGGCTGTTTACTATGGCTACACCTTC.

The chain carries TRBV5-1 and TRBJ1-2; D is undetermined. CDR1 is SGHRS and CDR2 is YFSETQ in the germline V gene. V shed 0 bases and J shed 7 bases, with 1 base lying between them. The CDR3 totals 10 residues. CDR3 nucleotide sequence: TGCGCCAGCAGCTTGGTTGGCTACACCTTC. Protein: CASSLVGYTF.